The rows below give T cell receptor beta chains drawn from one sample of a study of molecular identifiers for immune sequencing clone quantification. TCRdb used MiXCR to reprocess the PCR reads, holding one entry per CDR3 protein. The sample holds about 100,000 distinct CDR3 sequences; around 33% are singletons and the top ten take less than 5%. The sequenced sample consisted of naive CD8+ T cells from blood, with Jurkat cell RNA spiked in. These receptors originate from a human donor in good health. Some libraries in this study had Jurkat cell RNA spiked in. The CDR3 runs from the conserved cysteine through the conserved F or W. D genes are given only for firm matches. Not all rows give a size; the values are once, few, many and, for expanded clones, a class.

j_gene	abundance	v_gene	d_gene	CDR3nt	CDR3aa
TRBJ1-4	.	TRBV27	TRBD1	TGTGCCAGCAGCCCCTCCTGGACAGGGGATGAAAACCTGTTTTTT	CASSPSWTGDENLFF
TRBJ2-5	few	TRBV5-8	.	TGTGCCAACAGCGTCCCTCGCGGGGTAGGAGAGACCCAGTACTTC	CANSVPRGVGETQYF
TRBJ2-1	few	TRBV6-5	TRBD2	TGTGCCAGCAGTCCCACCCTAGCGGGAGGTAATGAGCAGTTCTTC	CASSPTLAGGNEQFF
TRBJ2-7	.	TRBV7-8	TRBD1	TGTGCCAGCAGTGAACTCCACCGGGACAGGGCTTTTCTCGAGCAGTACTTC	CASSELHRDRAFLEQYF
TRBJ2-1	.	TRBV9	.	TGTGCCAGCAGCGTTATAGGACGAATACTCGATGAGCAGTTCTTC	CASSVIGRILDEQFF
TRBJ2-3	few	TRBV10-2	.	TGCGCCAGCTATTGGGGTAGCACAGATACGCAGTATTTT	CASYWGSTDTQYF
TRBJ2-3	few	TRBV27	TRBD2	TGTGCCAGCAGTACTCCACTAGCGGGAGGGCCTAACAGGGGAGATACGCAGTATTTT	CASSTPLAGGPNRGDTQYF
TRBJ2-3	many	TRBV13	.	TGTGCCAGCACCCCTCCGACTAGCACAGATACGCAGTATTTT	CASTPPTSTDTQYF
TRBJ1-5	few	TRBV20-1	TRBD1	TGCAGTGCTAGAGCCACAGGGGTAAATCAGCCCCAGCATTTT	CSARATGVNQPQHF
TRBJ2-1	few	TRBV5-4	TRBD2	TGTGCCAGCAGCTGGGGACTAGCTGAGCAGTTCTTC	CASSWGLAEQFF
TRBJ2-7	few	TRBV5-1	TRBD1	TGCGCCAGCAGCGTGACAGGGGTTTACGAGCAGTACTTC	CASSVTGVYEQYF
TRBJ2-6	few	TRBV12-3/TRBV12-4	.	TGTGCCAGCAGTCAAAACCCAGGGGCCGCCCTCTCTGGGGCCAACGTCCTGACTTTC	CASSQNPGAALSGANVLTF
TRBJ2-3	many	TRBV7-8	TRBD1	TGTGCCAGCAGCGGACAGGGGGCAACAGATACGCAGTATTTT	CASSGQGATDTQYF
TRBJ1-4	.	TRBV20-1	TRBD1	TGCAGTGCTCTAACCACGGGACAGAGGGCAGCTAATGAAAAACTGTTTTTT	CSALTTGQRAANEKLFF
TRBJ1-2	.	TRBV5-1	.	TGCGCCAGCAGCTTGGAAGGGGAGGGGACTAACTATGGCTACACCTTC	CASSLEGEGTNYGYTF
TRBJ2-2	.	TRBV2	.	TGTGCCAACAGTGACAGCTACACCGGGGAGCTGTTTTTT	CANSDSYTGELFF
TRBJ1-5	many	TRBV5-6	TRBD1	TGTGCCAGCAGCTTGGGAACAGGGGTCCAGCCCCAGCATTTT	CASSLGTGVQPQHF
TRBJ2-4	many	TRBV15	.	TGTGCCACCAGCAGCGAAGGCGCGCCCAGGTTTATTCAGTACTTC	CATSSEGAPRFIQYF
TRBJ2-3	.	TRBV13	.	TGTGCCAGCAGCTTAGGCCTATCCCTAACGCGCTCTAGCACAGATGCGCAGTATTTT	CASSLGLSLTRSSTDAQYF
TRBJ1-1	many	TRBV29-1	.	TGCAGCGTTGAATCCGGGAATACTGAAGCTTTCTTT	CSVESGNTEAFF
TRBJ2-3	.	TRBV6-2/TRBV6-3	.	TGTGCCAGCACCCTCCCGCTAAGCACAGATACGCAGTATTTT	CASTLPLSTDTQYF
TRBJ2-3	many	TRBV7-9	.	TGTGCCAGCAGCTTGGTCAGGGGAACTTTCTCAGATACGCAGTATTTT	CASSLVRGTFSDTQYF